The next 30 T cell receptor beta chains were all read from a single sample in a study of T cells in women clearing cervical HPV infection. Data came from immunoSEQ multiplex PCR; TCRdb stores just in-frame clones and leaves some out. This table holds 34,000 or so clones. The sequenced material came from blood buffy coat. The receptors shown here come from a woman aged 18 to 75 with a cervical HPV16 infection that either progressed to CIN3+ or cleared (not recorded which).

Here the CDR3 reads CASSLELGRRQETQYF. The CDR3 DNA, read in part, is TGTGCCAGCAGCTTGGAATTAGGCAGGAGGCAAGAGACG. This chain uses TRBV5-4 with TRBJ2-3, with D possibly TRBD2 on 5 matching bases. The read ends 3 residues early relative to the CDR3; the germline J gene fills the gap. Germline lookup yields CDR1 SGHNT and CDR2 YYREEE (reference sequence). This CDR3 contains 16 residues.

Turning to this clone: The read gets to within 3 residues of the CDR3 end, and the germline J gene fills in the rest. This chain joins TRBV30 and TRBJ1-1; 9 bases map to TRBD1. The V and J ends lost 3 bases and 6 bases, in that order; junction bases with no gene match: 5. The germline CDR1 and CDR2 sequences are GTSNPN and SVGIG (reference sequence). The CDR3 runs to 13 residues. The DNA read from the CDR3 is TGTGCCTGGAGGACAGGGGGTGGTTCTGAA. This gives the protein CAWRTGGGSE. The CDR3 in full is CAWRTGGGSEAFF.

Concerning this clone itself: The read is 3 residues too short to cover the CDR3 end, so that end is filled in from the germline J gene. V gene TRBV5-1 combines with J gene TRBJ1-4; D is possibly TRBD1 (6 bases). The CDR3 length is 15 residues. Deletions cut 0 bases from V and 7 bases from J, with 13 bases between. Per the germline V gene, CDR1 is SGHRS and CDR2 is YFSETQ. The covered CDR3 bases are TGCGCCAGCAGCTTGGTACGGGGGGCCGGTGAAAAA. Translating gives CASSLVRGAGEK. The entire CDR3 protein reads CASSLVRGAGEKLFF.

Turning to this clone: The read terminates 3 residues ahead of where the CDR3 ends, so the germline J gene completes it. The chain uses TRBV20-1 and TRBJ1-1; D is undetermined. Germline V gives CDR1 DFQATT, CDR2 SNEGSKA (reference sequence). The length of the CDR3 is 10 residues. CDR3 residues: CSVRAKEAFF. The DNA read from the CDR3 is TGCAGTGTAAGGGCGAAGGAA.

About this clone itself: With the read ending 3 residues before the CDR3 end, the germline J gene is used to fill in that end. The chain recombines TRBV7-3 with TRBJ2-2; 8 positions agree with TRBD2. With 5 bases clipped from V and 3 bases from J, the junction kept 5 bases outside the gene matches. This CDR3 is built from 15 residues. Per germline, CDR1 SGHTA and CDR2 FQGTGA. The CDR3 DNA, read in part, is TGTGCCAGCAGCACGGCGGGGGGCGACACCGGGGAG. Translating it yields CASSTAGGDTGE. The full CDR3 protein is CASSTAGGDTGELFF.

With respect to this clone: From the germline J gene comes the end of the CDR3, since the read stops 3 residues before it. The chain employs TRBV18 and TRBJ1-2; 12 positions agree with TRBD1. Germline V gene lookup returns CDR1 KGHSH and CDR2 LQKENI. The ends lost 2 bases at V and 3 bases at J; junction bases unmatched: 7. The CDR3 is 17 amino acids. Partial CDR3 DNA: TGTGCCAGCTCACCAATTCCGGGACAGGGGGCGGACTATGGC. This gives the protein CASSPIPGQGADYG. The whole CDR3 protein is CASSPIPGQGADYGYTF. The full variable domain, completed using reference TRBV18 and TRBJ1-2, is NAGVMQNPRHLVRRRGQEARLRCSPMKGHSHVYWYRQLPEEGLKFMVYLQKENIIDESGMPKERFSAEFPKEGPSILRIQQVVRGDSAAYFCASSPIPGQGADYGYTFGSGTRLTVV.

Concerning this clone itself: The read comes to an end 3 residues before the CDR3 does, leaving the germline J gene to fill in the end. The V gene is TRBV13, the J gene TRBJ1-2, with D possibly matching TRBD1 (6 bases). Trimming took off 2 bases at V and 6 bases at J, with 13 bases between the two ends. Germline V lookup: CDR1 PRHDT, CDR2 FYEKMQ (reference sequence). The CDR3 has 14 amino acids. The CDR3 reads CASSLRAGVNGYTF. The part of the CDR3 DNA that was read is TGTGCCAGCAGCTTAAGAGCAGGGGTGAATGGC.

Comments on this clone: The read stops 3 residues short of the end of the CDR3; the missing end is completed from the germline J gene. The chain joins TRBV7-2 to TRBJ2-3; tentatively, D is TRBD1 (5 bases). The CDR3 sequence is 15 residues long. In germline, CDR1 is SGHTA, CDR2 FQGNSA. The CDR3 bases that were read are TGTGCCAGCAGCACTGGTACAGGATGGCAAGAGACG. Amino acid sequence: CASSTGTGWQET. The whole CDR3 sequence reads CASSTGTGWQETQYF.

As regards this clone: Read data end 3 residues before the CDR3 end; the end is taken from the germline J gene. V gene TRBV19 combines with J gene TRBJ2-3, with 15 bases lining up with TRBD2. Unmatched junction bases numbered 8, after V lost 11 bases and J lost 2 bases. This CDR3 comprises 16 residues. Looked up from germline, CDR1 is LNHDA and CDR2 is SQIVND (reference sequence). CDR3 DNA, as far as it was read: TGTGCCTTACGGACTAGCGGGAGGGAGACCACAGATACG. The encoded protein is CALRTSGRETTDT. The entire CDR3 protein is CALRTSGRETTDTQYF.

A note on this clone: The sequence runs out 3 residues before the end of the CDR3; the remainder is reconstructed from the germline J gene. The chain couples TRBV19 to TRBJ1-2; 12 nucleotides align to TRBD1. The CDR3 sequence is 15 residues long. Germline V lookup: CDR1 LNHDA, CDR2 SQIVND (reference sequence). The CDR3 reads CASSIGTGGGRGYTF. Incomplete CDR3 DNA: TGTGCCAGTAGTATTGGGACAGGGGGCGGCCGCGGC.

A remark on this clone: The DNA ends 3 residues before the CDR3 does, and the rest of the CDR3 is filled in from the germline J gene. The V call is TRBV30, the J call TRBJ2-6; D gene ambiguous. The CDR3 totals 13 residues. Germline V gene sequence: CDR1 GTSNPN, CDR2 SVGIG (reference sequence). V dropped 6 bases and J dropped 1 base, with 7 bases sitting between them. CDR3 sequence: CACSPSGANVLTF. CDR3 bases read: TGTGCCTGCTCCCCTTCTGGGGCCAACGTC. Filled out from reference TRBV30 and TRBJ2-6, the complete variable domain reads SQTIHQWPATLVQPVGSPLSLECTVEGTSNPNLYWYRQAAGRGLQLLFYSVGIGQISSEVPQNLSASRPQDRQFILSSKKLLLSDSGFYLCACSPSGANVLTFGAGSRLTVL.

Notes on this clone: The read is 3 residues too short to cover the CDR3 end, so that end is filled in from the germline J gene. The genes are TRBV5-1 and TRBJ2-1; 8 nucleotides align to TRBD1. V dropped 6 bases and J dropped 0; count of bases not matched to a gene: 5. Germline values: CDR1 SGHRS, CDR2 YFSETQ. This CDR3 spans 15 amino acids. Partial CDR3 DNA: TGCGCCAGCACGAGTACAGGGGGCTCCTACAATGAG. Translation: CASTSTGGSYNE. The whole CDR3 protein is CASTSTGGSYNEQFF.

About this clone itself: The read terminates 3 residues before the CDR3 end, so the remaining end is supplied by the germline J gene. The rearrangement uses TRBV6-1 and TRBJ2-3, with unresolved D. The CDR3 consists of 13 residues. In germline, CDR1 is MNHNS, CDR2 SASEGT. The covered CDR3 bases are TGTGCCAGCAGTGGCCACTTCCAAGAGACG. Its protein product is CASSGHFQET. The entire CDR3 protein is CASSGHFQETQYF.

Points on this clone: The CDR3 goes on 3 residues after the read ends, and that part is filled in from the germline J gene. Distinct nucleotide sequences in the sample also encode this CDR3. V and J are TRBV7-6 and TRBJ2-5; perhaps TRBD2 as D (7 bases). V was pared by 1 base and J by 3 bases, with 15 bases between. Per the germline V gene, CDR1 is SGHVS and CDR2 is FNYEAQ. The CDR3 totals 16 residues. The CDR3 DNA, read in part, is TGTGCCAGCAGCTTAGTTGGGGGGGGCAGTGAAGAGACC. This codes for CASSLVGGGSEET. The entire CDR3 sequence reads CASSLVGGGSEETQYF.

Notes on this clone: The missing CDR3 end, 3 residues past where the read stops, is filled in from the germline J gene. V is TRBV11-3 and J is TRBJ2-3; D is unclear. Trimming took 3 bases from V and 3 from J, leaving 4 bases between them. The CDR3 consists of 12 residues. Looked up from germline, CDR1 is SGHNT and CDR2 is YENEEA. The covered CDR3 bases are TGTGCCAGCAGCTTGTCAACAGATACG. Protein: CASSLSTDT. The CDR3 in its entirety is CASSLSTDTQYF.

Points on this clone: The read ends 3 residues early relative to the CDR3; the germline J gene fills the gap. The rearrangement links TRBV20-1 to TRBJ2-1, with TRBD2 identical over 10 bases. Trimming removed 2 bases from V and 9 bases from J; junction bases left unmatched: 4. Per the germline V gene, CDR1 is DFQATT and CDR2 is SNEGSKA (reference sequence). The CDR3 totals 13 residues. Partial CDR3 DNA: TGCAGTGCTAGAAACCTAGCGGGAGTTGAG. Protein sequence: CSARNLAGVE. The full-length CDR3 reads as CSARNLAGVEQFF.

This clone is labeled medium-sized based on frequency. The read ends 3 residues early relative to the CDR3; the germline J gene fills the gap. Distinct nucleotide sequences in the sample also encode this CDR3. This chain links TRBV14 with TRBJ2-7, with D perhaps matching TRBD1 (6 bases). CDR1 SGHDN and CDR2 FVKESK come from the germline V gene. The CDR3 spans 15 residues. Trimming pared 0 bases from V and 3 bases from J, leaving 12 bases between. The part of the CDR3 DNA that was read is TGTGCCAGCAGCCAAGATATCAGGGGTAGCTACGAG. This gives the protein CASSQDIRGSYE. The whole CDR3 is CASSQDIRGSYEQYF.

Of note for this clone: The CDR3 extends 3 residues past the end of the read, so its final part is completed from the germline J gene. The rearrangement joins TRBV2 to TRBJ1-2; D is uncertain. The V gene's germline CDR1 is SNHLY and CDR2 FYNNEI. The CDR3 extends over 13 amino acids. CDR3 bases read: TGTGCCAGCAAGTGGGAGGACTACAATGAC. It yields the protein CASKWEDYND. The whole CDR3 region reads CASKWEDYNDYTF.

A note on this clone: The read halts 3 residues ahead of the CDR3 end, with the missing end drawn from the germline J gene. The chain joins TRBV19 to TRBJ1-5, with 10 bases matching TRBD1. This CDR3 region has 16 residues. V dropped 4 bases and J dropped 6; count of bases not matched to a gene: 9. Germline assignment: CDR1 LNHDA and CDR2 SQIVND (reference sequence). CDR3 sequence reads: CASSSATGQGIQPQHF. The sequenced part of the CDR3 DNA is TGTGCCAGTAGTAGTGCGACGGGACAGGGGATTCAGCCC.

About this clone: The CDR3 end falls 3 residues outside the read, so it is completed with the germline J gene. The V gene is TRBV5-1, the J gene TRBJ1-1; 7 bases match TRBD1. Per germline, CDR1 SGHRS and CDR2 YFSETQ. Trimming removed 4 bases from V and 4 bases from J; junction bases left unmatched: 10. This CDR3 region has 15 residues. CDR3: CASSRPRGEATEAFF. The DNA read from the CDR3 is TGCGCCAGCAGCAGACCCAGGGGGGAGGCCACTGAA.

Concerning this clone: The CDR3 goes on 3 residues after the read ends, and that part is filled in from the germline J gene. The chain couples TRBV30 to TRBJ1-6, with 8 bases lining up with TRBD1. This CDR3 is built from 14 residues. The V gene end was trimmed by 6 bases and the J gene end by 7 bases; junction bases not matched to a gene: 8. Germline CDR1 GTSNPN, CDR2 SVGIG (reference sequence). The sequenced CDR3 bases are TGTGCCTGTATTAAACAGGGGGTGAATTCACCC. Its protein is CACIKQGVNSP. The whole CDR3 protein reads CACIKQGVNSPLHF.

With respect to this clone: The read comes to an end 3 residues before the CDR3 does, leaving the germline J gene to fill in the end. The rearrangement joins TRBV4-2 to TRBJ1-1; the D is unclear. Trimming took 3 bases from V and 6 from J, leaving 20 bases between them. The CDR3 has 16 amino acids. Germline CDR1 is LGHNA and CDR2 is YNFKEQ. The CDR3 sequence is CASSQASMTFSPEAFF. The DNA read from the CDR3 is TGTGCCAGCAGCCAGGCGTCGATGACTTTTAGCCCTGAA.

Turning to this clone: The CDR3 goes on 3 residues after the read ends, and that part is filled in from the germline J gene. The chain links TRBV19 to TRBJ2-2, with D unclear. From germline, CDR1 is LNHDA and CDR2 SQIVND (reference sequence). Trimming cost V 10 bases and J 3 bases, with 12 bases left between them. CDR3 length: 13 amino acids. The CDR3 sequence: CATTSAHTGELFF. CDR3 DNA (partial): TGTGCCACAACATCCGCCCACACCGGGGAG.

About this clone itself: The read ends 3 residues early relative to the CDR3; the germline J gene fills the gap. The gene calls are TRBV19 and TRBJ2-2; the D gene is possibly TRBD1 (6 bases). Germline assignment: CDR1 LNHDA and CDR2 SQIVND (reference sequence). The CDR3 extends over 16 amino acids. CDR3 residues: CASSGGTGSGNSPLFF. The CDR3 bases that were read are TGTGCCAGTAGTGGGGGCACCGGGTCCGGTAATTCACCG. Full variable domain (missing parts from reference TRBV19 and TRBJ2-2): DGGITQSPKYLFRKEGQNVTLSCEQNLNHDAMYWYRQDPGQGLRLIYYSQIVNDFQKGDIAEGYSVSREKKESFPLTVTSAQKNPTAFYLCASSGGTGSGNSPLFFGEGSRLTVL.

Worth noting for this clone: Sequencing ends 3 residues short of the CDR3 end; the germline J gene provides the rest. V is TRBV19 and J is TRBJ1-2, with D tentatively TRBD1 (5 bases). The CDR3 loop spans 18 amino acids. Germline V CDR1 and CDR2: LNHDA, SQIVND (reference sequence). CDR3 DNA, as far as it was read: TGTGCCAGTAGTGTCGGGACTAGCGGGAGGAAAAGGTACAATGAC. Protein product: CASSVGTSGRKRYND. The full CDR3 sequence reads CASSVGTSGRKRYNDYTF.

On this clone itself: The read ends 3 residues before the CDR3 terminus; that terminus is restored from the germline J gene. The chain joins TRBV29-1 to TRBJ1-1; D gene unclear. This CDR3 has 13 amino acids. The V gene's germline CDR1 is SQVTM and CDR2 ANQGSEA. Trimming removed 7 bases at V and 5 bases at J, with 17 bases between. Here the CDR3 reads CSAQKATGTEAFF. The sequenced CDR3 bases are TGCAGCGCTCAGAAAGCCACGGGGACTGAA.

In regard to this clone: The read ends 3 residues before the CDR3 terminus; that terminus is restored from the germline J gene. The rearrangement joins TRBV2 to TRBJ2-7; 8 positions agree with TRBD1. In germline, CDR1 is SNHLY, CDR2 FYNNEI. CDR3 length equals 15 residues. Losses at the gene ends were 6 bases for V and 1 base for J; bases not matched to a gene: 8. The sequenced part of the CDR3 DNA is TGTGCCAGCAGAGCCCGGGACAGGCTTTCCTACGAG. It is translated as CASRARDRLSYE. Given in full, the CDR3 is CASRARDRLSYEQYF. Based on the CDR3 plus reference TRBV2 and TRBJ2-7, the full variable domain is EPEVTQTPSHQVTQMGQEVILRCVPISNHLYFYWYRQILGQKVEFLVSFYNNEISEKSEIFDDQFSVERPDGSNFTLKIRSTKLEDSAMYFCASRARDRLSYEQYFGPGTRLTVT.

Concerning this clone: Sequencing ends 3 residues short of the CDR3 end; the germline J gene provides the rest. The genes are TRBV30 and TRBJ2-3; 7 bases agree with TRBD2. This CDR3 has 13 amino acids. Germline V gene sequence: CDR1 GTSNPN, CDR2 SVGIG (reference sequence). CDR3 sequence reads: CALGGGWQETQYF. CDR3 bases read: TGTGCCCTCGGCGGGGGATGGCAAGAGACG.

About this clone: From the germline J gene comes the end of the CDR3, since the read stops 3 residues before it. The V call is TRBV5-1, the J call TRBJ2-7, with a tentative D call TRBD2 (6 bases). Trimming stripped 2 bases from V and 1 base from J, with 10 bases between. CDR3 length: 14 amino acids. From germline, CDR1 is SGHRS and CDR2 YFSETQ. The CDR3 is CASSFGGLSYEQYF. CDR3 DNA, as far as it was read: TGCGCCAGCAGCTTCGGGGGATTGTCCTACGAG.

A word on this clone: At one boundary the junction diverges from the germline segment, which might be a read error. The CDR3 extends 3 residues past the end of the read, so its final part is completed from the germline J gene. The chain is built from TRBV4-2 and TRBJ2-5; TRBD1 matches at 7 bases. CDR1 LGHNA and CDR2 YNFKEQ come from the germline V gene. This CDR3 region has 16 residues. The CDR3 spells CASSLLRTGGGETQYF. The part of the CDR3 DNA that was read is TGCGCCAGCAGCCTCCTAAGGACAGGCGGAGGAGAGACC.